The 30 T cell receptor beta chains presented below share a single source sample, sequenced in a study of T-cell reconstitution after alpha-beta-depleted transplantation in children. Overall study findings and caveats: The main origin of T-cell counts and diversity one year after transplant was newly produced T cells.

Unique molecular identifiers featured in how the TCRbeta library was prepared. TCRdb redid the calling of the PCR reads with MiXCR, one entry per CDR3 protein. In the table there are about 300,000 distinct CDR3 sequences, almost 8% of which are singletons. The antigens these receptors bind are not known. The input for sequencing was peripheral blood, taken 360 days after TCRalphabeta/CD19-depleted stem cell transplant. Receptors were obtained from a female patient aged 2-10 years who had a stem cell transplant for Fanconi anemia, so the T cells may come from the graft donor.

This chain connects TRBV11-1 to TRBJ2-1; 14 nucleotides line up with TRBD2. V lost 4 bases, J lost 7 bases, and 15 bases stayed unmatched. The CDR3 has 19 amino acids. The germline V gene has CDR1 SGHAT and CDR2 FQDESV (reference sequence). As DNA, the CDR3 is TGTGCCAGCAGCTCTCACGGAGGACTAGCGGGGGGATCCGGGAATGAGCAGTTCTTC. Translated: CASSSHGGLAGGSGNEQFF. Together with reference TRBV11-1 and TRBJ2-1, the CDR3 gives the full variable domain: EAEVAQSPRYKITEKSQAVAFWCDPISGHATLYWYRQILGQGPELLVQFQDESVVDDSQLPKDRFSAERLKGVDSTLKIQPAELGDSAMYLCASSSHGGLAGGSGNEQFFGPGTRLTVL.

This clonotype was detected once. A much larger clone lies a single base off, so this may be a read error. The genes are TRBV28 and TRBJ2-7, with D possibly TRBD2 on 7 matching bases. CDR3 length equals 15 residues. CDR1 is MDHEN and CDR2 is SYDVKM in the germline V gene. Trimming left V 5 bases short and J 6 bases short, with 20 bases between. The DNA for the CDR3 is TGTGCCAGCAGTCCTACTAGGGGGGGTTTCGCCGAGCAGTACGTC. Translated: CASSPTRGGFAEQYV.

This clonotype was counted between two and nine times. This rearrangement joins TRBV11-1 to TRBJ2-1; D is perhaps TRBD2 (7 bases). With 1 base removed from V and 7 bases from J, the gap between germline ends came to 29 bases. Germline V gene sequence: CDR1 SGHAT, CDR2 FQDESV (reference sequence). The CDR3 loop spans 20 amino acids. This chain's CDR3 is CASSLDWPINRAGVINEQFF. Here the CDR3 DNA reads TGTGCCAGCAGCTTAGATTGGCCAATAAACAGGGCGGGGGTCATTAATGAGCAGTTCTTC.

V is TRBV28 and J is TRBJ1-2; D is ambiguous. The germline V gene has CDR1 MDHEN and CDR2 SYDVKM. The V and J ends lost 1 base and 4 bases respectively, with 10 bases between them. This CDR3 region has 14 residues. The DNA for the CDR3 is TGTGCCAGCAGTTTATTCCGGGAGATCTATGGCTACACCTTC. Translating gives CASSLFREIYGYTF.

There are many counts of this clonotype. This chain connects TRBV10-3 to TRBJ1-2, with D possibly TRBD1 on 5 matching bases. V dropped 3 bases and J dropped 8 bases, with 10 bases sitting between them. The germline V gene encodes CDR1 ENHRY and CDR2 SYGVKD. This CDR3 has 12 residues. CDR3 bases: TGTGCCATCAGTGAAATGGGGGGAGGCTACACCTTC. It translates to CAISEMGGGYTF.

This clonotype has just a few counts. The chain is built from TRBV5-1 and TRBJ2-5, with TRBD2 matching 11 bases. The germline V gene has CDR1 SGHRS and CDR2 YFSETQ. The CDR3 length is 16 residues. Losses at the gene ends were 0 bases for V and 9 bases for J; bases not matched to a gene: 10. The CDR3 region is CASSLEVSGGAEAQYF. The CDR3 coding sequence is TGCGCCAGCAGCTTGGAAGTTAGCGGGGGGGCGGAGGCCCAGTACTTC. Combining the CDR3 with reference TRBV5-1 and TRBJ2-5 gives the whole variable domain KAGVTQTPRYLIKTRGQQVTLSCSPISGHRSVSWYQQTPGQGLQFLFEYFSETQRNKGNFPGRFSGRQFSNSRSEMNVSTLELGDSALYLCASSLEVSGGAEAQYFGPGTRLLVL.

This clonotype has a count of ten or more. The junction differs from germline at one of its ends, possibly a read error. The chain recombines TRBV12-3 or TRBV12-4 with TRBJ2-6, with 7 bases fitting TRBD1. This CDR3 comprises 17 residues. The CDR3 here is CASRLGTAYSGANVLTF. The CDR3 region has the DNA TGTGCCAGCAGGTTAGGGACAGCCTACTCTGGGGCCAACGTCCTGACTTTC.

This clonotype turned up a few times. The V call is TRBV27, the J call TRBJ2-7; the match to TRBD1 covers 7 bases. Germline CDR1 MNHEY, CDR2 SMNVEV (reference sequence). The CDR3 is made up of 13 amino acids. The junction had 2 bases not matched to a gene; V was cut back by 3 bases and J by 3 bases. The CDR3 DNA is TGTGCCAGCAGTTTGTGGACAGGCTACGAGCAGTACTTC. Translating it yields CASSLWTGYEQYF.

V gene TRBV20-1 combines with J gene TRBJ2-3, with TRBD1 matching 7 bases. This CDR3 has 14 amino acids. The V and J ends lost 4 bases and 2 bases, in that order; junction bases with no gene match: 6. From germline, CDR1 is DFQATT and CDR2 SNEGSKA (reference sequence). The CDR3 protein is CSATRQGYTDTQYF. In DNA, the CDR3 is TGCAGTGCTACCCGACAGGGTTACACAGATACGCAGTATTTT.

This clonotype was seen more than once but under ten times. The rearrangement uses TRBV20-1 and TRBJ2-3, with D possibly TRBD2 on 6 matching bases. The CDR3 has 13 amino acids. Per germline, CDR1 DFQATT and CDR2 SNEGSKA (reference sequence). The V gene lost 5 bases and the J gene lost 5 bases, with 14 bases spanning the gap. The CDR3 sequence: CSAWLNSGDTQYF. As DNA, the CDR3 is TGCAGTGCTTGGCTGAATAGCGGAGATACGCAGTATTTT.

This clonotype was counted ten times or more. This chain uses TRBV9 with TRBJ2-2; D assignment may be TRBD1 or TRBD2 (7 bases each). Germline lookup yields CDR1 SGDLS and CDR2 YYNGEE. The CDR3 length is 14 residues. Trimming shortened V by 4 bases and J by 7 bases, and 14 bases separated the two germline ends. In DNA form, the CDR3 reads TGTGCCAGCAGCCTGGGAGGGGGCGGCGGGGAGCTGTTTTTT. Translating it yields CASSLGGGGGELFF. Variable domain in full (rest from reference TRBV9 and TRBJ2-2): DSGVTQTPKHLITATGQRVTLRCSPRSGDLSVYWYQQSLDQGLQFLIQYYNGEERAKGNILERFSAQQFPDLHSELNLSSLELGDSALYFCASSLGGGGGELFFGEGSRLTVL.

This clonotype was counted ten times or more. The chain has TRBV5-1 and TRBJ1-2; a possible D gene is TRBD1 (5 bases). This CDR3 is 13 amino acids long. Trimming pared 0 bases from V and 7 bases from J, leaving 10 bases between. CDR1 is SGHRS, CDR2 YFSETQ, per germline. CDR3 sequence reads: CASSLEAGSGYTF. For the CDR3, the DNA is TGCGCCAGCAGCTTGGAGGCAGGGAGTGGCTACACCTTC.

This clonotype was picked up many times. V and J are TRBV29-1 and TRBJ2-1, with no clear D. The CDR3 sequence is 16 residues long. The ends were cut back, 2 bases at V and 2 bases at J, with 16 bases in the middle. CDR1 is SQVTM, CDR2 ANQGSEA, per germline. The CDR3 bases are TGCAGCGTTGAATCGTTCGGAACTCGGCCCTACAATGAGCAGTTCTTC. Amino acid sequence: CSVESFGTRPYNEQFF.

The genes are TRBV6-2 or TRBV6-3 and TRBJ1-5; D is unclear. Germline V gene lookup returns CDR1 MNHEY and CDR2 SVGEGT. This CDR3 contains 12 residues. Trimming pared 10 bases from V and 4 bases from J, leaving 11 bases between. The CDR3 bases are TGTGCCACGTTATCGGGGAATCAGCCCCAGCATTTT. Its translation: CATLSGNQPQHF.

The chain employs TRBV7-2 and TRBJ2-7; 11 bases line up with TRBD2. Losses at the gene ends were 5 bases for V and 2 bases for J; bases not matched to a gene: 5. Germline V gene lookup returns CDR1 SGHTA and CDR2 FQGNSA. The CDR3 contains 15 residues. CDR3 residues: CASSHGTSGAYEQYF. CDR3 sequence (DNA): TGTGCCAGCAGCCACGGGACTAGCGGAGCCTACGAGCAGTACTTC. The whole variable domain, filled in from reference TRBV7-2 and TRBJ2-7, reads GAGVSQSPSNKVTEKGKDVELRCDPISGHTALYWYRQSLGQGLEFLIYFQGNSAPDKSGLPSDRFSAERTGGSVSTLTIQRTQQEDSAVYLCASSHGTSGAYEQYFGPGTRLTVT.

The chain recombines TRBV10-3 with TRBJ2-5; D unresolved. Per the germline V gene, CDR1 is ENHRY and CDR2 is SYGVKD. The CDR3 covers 12 residues. V lost 3 bases to trimming and J lost 0 bases, with 2 bases between them. DNA of the CDR3: TGTGCCATCAGTGACTACCAAGAGACCCAGTACTTC. It is translated as CAISDYQETQYF.

Many counts were recorded for this clonotype. The chain uses TRBV4-3 and TRBJ2-3; TRBD2 matches at 12 bases. The germline V gene has CDR1 LGHNA and CDR2 YSLEER. CDR3 length: 17 residues. V dropped 2 bases and J dropped 6; count of bases not matched to a gene: 9. The CDR3: CASSQPAGLAGGDTQYF. As DNA, the CDR3 is TGCGCCAGCAGCCAACCGGCGGGACTAGCGGGCGGGGATACGCAGTATTTT.

This clonotype was found many times. V usage is TRBV6-4 and J usage is TRBJ2-2; D remains ambiguous. The CDR3 contains 14 residues. CDR1 MRHNA and CDR2 SNTAGT come from the germline V gene. V lost 5 bases and J 1 base, leaving 8 bases between the germline ends. The CDR3 region is CASSQRRNTGELFF. CDR3 bases: TGTGCCAGCAGTCAACGGAGGAACACCGGGGAGCTGTTTTTT.

This clonotype was observed many times. This chain connects TRBV24-1 to TRBJ2-5; 7 bases agree with TRBD1. Germline V gene data show CDR1 as KGHDR and CDR2 as SFDVKD. V trimming: 10 bases; J trimming: 1 base; junction bases outside the gene matches: 2. The CDR3 has 12 residues. CDR3 sequence: CATGTVQETQYF. For the CDR3, the DNA is TGTGCCACTGGGACAGTCCAAGAGACCCAGTACTTC.

In this sample, this clonotype turned up many times. The genes are TRBV7-9 and TRBJ2-7, with 7 nucleotides matching TRBD1. Unmatched junction bases numbered 6, after V lost 4 bases and J lost 3 bases. Per germline, CDR1 SEHNR and CDR2 FQNEAQ (reference sequence). The CDR3 is 14 residues long. The CDR3 region is CASSYWDRDYEQYF. CDR3 nucleotides: TGTGCCAGCAGCTACTGGGACAGAGACTACGAGCAGTACTTC.

The sample holds many counts of this clonotype. The chain recombines TRBV28 with TRBJ2-1, with D tentatively TRBD1 (5 bases). Trimming pared 5 bases from V and 7 bases from J, leaving 9 bases between. The length of the CDR3 is 12 residues. Germline V lookup: CDR1 MDHEN, CDR2 SYDVKM. The CDR3 DNA reads as TGTGCCAGCAGTCTATCAGGGAATGAGCAGTTCTTC. Translating it yields CASSLSGNEQFF.

This clonotype was detected ten times or more. The chain has TRBV4-2 and TRBJ2-3; 9 bases map to TRBD2. Germline loops: CDR1 LGHNA, CDR2 YNFKEQ. Trimming took 2 bases from V and 2 from J; bases not matched to a gene: 8. The CDR3 is 17 amino acids. CDR3: CASSQPRTSDDTDTQYF. The CDR3 DNA is TGTGCCAGCAGCCAACCCCGGACTAGCGACGACACAGATACGCAGTATTTT.

This clonotype was found many times. This sequence joins TRBV28 and TRBJ2-3, with 11 nucleotides matching TRBD1. CDR3 size: 17 residues. With 2 bases clipped from V and 3 bases from J, the junction kept 7 bases outside the gene matches. Germline V gene lookup returns CDR1 MDHEN and CDR2 SYDVKM. This chain's CDR3 is CASSLPGTGGMTDTQYF. The CDR3 coding sequence is TGTGCCAGCAGTTTACCCGGGACAGGGGGAATGACAGATACGCAGTATTTT.

This clonotype was picked up many times. The rearrangement uses TRBV5-1 and TRBJ1-1; a weak D match, TRBD1 (6 bases). V lost 6 bases and J 1 base, leaving 13 bases between the germline ends. The V gene's germline CDR1 is SGHRS and CDR2 YFSETQ. The CDR3 has 14 residues. The CDR3 protein is CASNRDIGNTEAFF. The CDR3 DNA reads as TGCGCCAGCAATAGGGACATCGGGAACACTGAAGCTTTCTTT.

The rearrangement joins TRBV4-3 to TRBJ2-1; D is unclear. The CDR3 extends over 14 amino acids. Per germline, CDR1 LGHNA and CDR2 YSLEER. V lost 0 bases to trimming and J lost 9 bases, with 12 bases between them. The DNA of the CDR3 is TGCGCCAGCAGCCAAGATCCCAACCCCGGTGAGCAGTTCTTC. Residues: CASSQDPNPGEQFF.

This clonotype appeared many times. This chain joins TRBV11-2 and TRBJ2-5; D gene unclear. The germline gives CDR1 SGHAT, CDR2 FQNNGV. Trimming pared 4 bases from V and 4 bases from J, leaving 13 bases between. This CDR3 is 14 amino acids long. CDR3 in amino acids: CASSSTLFRETQYF. The CDR3 DNA follows: TGTGCCAGCAGCTCCACTCTGTTCCGAGAGACCCAGTACTTC.

This clonotype has ten or more counts. The chain employs TRBV28 and TRBJ2-7; TRBD1 agrees at 7 bases. The J segment lost 1 base and the V segment lost 8 bases, leaving 5 bases of the junction unmatched. This CDR3 region has 13 residues. Germline CDR1 is MDHEN and CDR2 is SYDVKM. CDR3 bases: TGTGCCAGCCAACCGGGACAGTCCTACGAGCAGTACTTC. This sequence encodes CASQPGQSYEQYF. The entire variable domain, with the rest obtained from reference TRBV28 and TRBJ2-7, is as follows: DVKVTQSSRYLVKRTGEKVFLECVQDMDHENMFWYRQDPGLGLRLIYFSYDVKMKEKGDIPEGYSVSREKKERFSLILESASTNQTSMYLCASQPGQSYEQYFGPGTRLTVT.

The genes are TRBV2 and TRBJ1-1; D gene unclear. V lost 4 bases and J 1 base, leaving 10 bases between the germline ends. This CDR3 has 14 amino acids. Germline values: CDR1 SNHLY, CDR2 FYNNEI. The CDR3 here is CASSGEAGNTEAFF. The CDR3 DNA is TGTGCCAGCAGTGGGGAGGCAGGGAACACTGAAGCTTTCTTT. Combining the CDR3 with reference TRBV2 and TRBJ1-1 gives the whole variable domain EPEVTQTPSHQVTQMGQEVILRCVPISNHLYFYWYRQILGQKVEFLVSFYNNEISEKSEIFDDQFSVERPDGSNFTLKIRSTKLEDSAMYFCASSGEAGNTEAFFGQGTRLTVV.

The chain links TRBV7-2 to TRBJ2-2; TRBD1 is a possible D gene (5 bases). The CDR3 contains 16 residues. Trimming stripped 0 bases from V and 6 bases from J, with 14 bases between. The germline V gene encodes CDR1 SGHTA and CDR2 FQGNSA. The chain's CDR3 is CASSLAGRIVAGELFF. The DNA for the CDR3 is TGTGCCAGCAGCTTAGCGGGGCGTATAGTGGCCGGGGAGCTGTTTTTT.

There are many counts of this clonotype. V and J are TRBV20-1 and TRBJ2-7; the match to TRBD1 covers 10 bases. Losses at the gene ends were 5 bases for V and 0 bases for J; bases not matched to a gene: 10. The V gene's germline CDR1 is DFQATT and CDR2 SNEGSKA (reference sequence). The CDR3 spans 16 residues. CDR3 protein: CSAAPGQGGFSYEQYF. Written as DNA, the CDR3 is TGCAGTGCTGCCCCTGGACAGGGGGGTTTCTCCTACGAGCAGTACTTC.